This TCR beta chain was retrieved from a study of metastatic and nonmetastatic thyroid tumors. Overall study findings and caveats: A significant increase in TCR beta diversity was reportedly seen in malignant thyroid tumors relative to benign nodules, in blood and tumor.

Each patient came to thyroid surgery without any prior treatment (of any kind). Per germline, CDR1 SGHRS and CDR2 YFSETQ. The CDR3 loop spans 15 amino acids. Trimming removed 1 base from V and 0 bases from J, with 10 bases in between. This clone appeared many times. Its matching antigen is unknown. TCRdb called clones again from the PCR reads with MiXCR. The data contain some 36,000 clones, roughly 17% of them singletons. Sequencing input: blood. The genes are TRBV5-1 and TRBJ2-5; tentative D call: TRBD1 (6 bases). The receptor was isolated from a male donor with papillary thyroid cancer or a benign thyroid nodule (not recorded which). Some clones in this sample may be carry-over from other donors' samples. CDR3 DNA: TGCGCCAGCAGCTTGACACAGGGCCACCAAGAGACCCAGTACTTC. Protein product: CASSLTQGHQETQYF.